Listed below are T cell receptor beta chains from one sample, sequenced in a study of radiotherapy plus CTLA-4 blockade in lung cancer. Only in-frame clones appear in the TCRdb table, and some are missing; sequencing was by immunoSEQ multiplex PCR. The table lists 35,000 to 45,000 clones, 77% of them singletons, with about 2.6% in the top ten. The material sequenced was peripheral blood, taken from a patient treated with radiotherapy plus ipilimumab. The receptor source for this set is a human donor with non-small cell lung cancer whose response to radiotherapy plus ipilimumab could not be evaluated. CDR3s include the opening cysteine and the closing phenylalanine or tryptophan. D genes are given only for firm matches. Size is omitted from some rows. Given values are once, few, many or a class for expanded clones.

TRBV7-9	TRBD2	TRBJ2-2	.	TGTGCCAGCAGCTTATCCCCGGGACTAGCGCCCACCGGGGAGCTGTTTTTT	CASSLSPGLAPTGELFF
TRBV7-6	TRBD2	TRBJ2-4	.	TGTGCCAGCAGCTTAGAACTAGCGGGACTTCAGTACTTC	CASSLELAGLQYF
TRBV5-4	.	TRBJ2-1	.	TGTGCCAGCAGCTTGGGTCAGGGAGGCGGTGAGCAGTTCTTC	CASSLGQGGGEQFF
TRBV5-4	TRBD2	TRBJ2-3	once	TGTGCCAGCAGCTTTACGGGAGGCCAAGATACGCAGTATTTT	CASSFTGGQDTQYF
TRBV27	TRBD1	TRBJ1-6	.	TGTGCCAGCAGCCAAACTACCCGGGACAGGGGATATAATTCACCCCTCCACTTT	CASSQTTRDRGYNSPLHF
TRBV28	TRBD2	TRBJ2-7	.	TGTGCCAGCAGTTCCCCTGGGGGGGGGTGGTACGAGCAGTACTTC	CASSSPGGGWYEQYF
TRBV5-1	.	TRBJ2-7	.	TGCGCCAGCGGTGAACAGGGTCGGGAGCAGTACTTC	CASGEQGREQYF
TRBV27	.	TRBJ2-2	.	TGTGCCGGCGGTCCCGTCAGTCACCCGGCGGGGGAGCTGTTTTTT	CAGGPVSHPAGELFF
TRBV2	TRBD2	TRBJ2-1	.	TGTGCCAGCAGTGAAGGACTAGCGGCTGTAAACAATGAGCAGTTCTTC	CASSEGLAAVNNEQFF
TRBV9	TRBD1	TRBJ1-5	.	TGTGCCAGCAGCGCGACAGGGTGGAGCAATCAGCCCCAGCATTTT	CASSATGWSNQPQHF
TRBV9	TRBD2	TRBJ2-5	.	TGTGCCAGCAGCCCCCGAGGGGAACTAGCGGGTGAGGCGAGGGAGACCCAGTACTTC	CASSPRGELAGEARETQYF
TRBV30	.	TRBJ2-1	.	TGTGCCTGGAGCGCCAAAGGGGGAACGGCTGAGCAGTTCTTC	CAWSAKGGTAEQFF
TRBV13	.	TRBJ1-1	.	TGTGCCAGCAGCCGGAGGACAGCCGATGAAGCTTTCTTT	CASSRRTADEAFF
TRBV6-5	.	TRBJ2-1	.	TGTGCCAGCAGTTTCGCGGCTCCGAGCTCCTACAATGAGCAGTTCTTC	CASSFAAPSSYNEQFF
TRBV7-6	TRBD2	TRBJ2-1	few	TGTGCCAGCAGCGTAATCCCTAGCGGGGGCGTCAATGAGCAGTTCTTC	CASSVIPSGGVNEQFF
TRBV5-4	TRBD2	TRBJ2-3	.	TGTGCCAGCAGGTCCGGACTAGCGGGAGGGGCAGATACGCAGTATTTT	CASRSGLAGGADTQYF
TRBV7-8	.	TRBJ1-2	.	TGTGCCAGCAGCTTAGACAGGGTAGACTATGGCTACACCTTC	CASSLDRVDYGYTF
TRBV27	TRBD2	TRBJ2-7	few	TGTGCCAGCAGCCCTAGCGGGGCCTCCTACGAGCAGTACTTC	CASSPSGASYEQYF
TRBV2	.	TRBJ1-1	.	TGTGCCAGCAGTGACGGGGGGCTCGTGAACACTGAAGCTTTCTTT	CASSDGGLVNTEAFF
TRBV5-5	TRBD2	TRBJ2-3	.	TGTGCCAGCAGCCTTGGACCTAGCGGGGGGAGCACAGATACGCAGTATTTT	CASSLGPSGGSTDTQYF
TRBV4-3	TRBD2	TRBJ2-1	.	TGCGCCAGCAGCCAACTTTGGGGGACGCCTAGCGGGGGGACTTTTGAGCAGTTCTTC	CASSQLWGTPSGGTFEQFF
TRBV29-1	TRBD1	TRBJ1-5	.	TGCAGCGGACCGGACAGGGCTAGTACGAGCAATCAGCCCCAGCATTTT	CSGPDRASTSNQPQHF
TRBV6-6	.	TRBJ2-7	.	TGTGCCAGCAGTAACAATTGGGCCAAAAGCTCCTACGAGCAGTACTTC	CASSNNWAKSSYEQYF